A single sample is the source of the 31 T cell receptor beta chains below, sequenced in a study of T cell repertoires in cytomegalovirus infection. MiXCR was run by TCRdb on the reads, yielding one entry per CDR3 protein. The data contain about 140,000 distinct CDR3 sequences, about 6% of them singletons. The sequenced material came from PBMCs. The source is a human donor in good health (CMV status not recorded). Some clones in this sample may be carry-over from other donors' samples.

This clonotype has a count of ten or more. The chain's CDR3 is CASSGLAGGFSGANVLTF. CDR3 sequence (DNA): TGTGCCAGCAGCGGATTAGCGGGGGGGTTCTCTGGGGCCAACGTCCTGACTTTC. This sequence joins TRBV7-3 and TRBJ2-6; TRBD2 matches 11 bases. The CDR3 is made up of 18 amino acids. The V gene end was trimmed by 5 bases and the J gene end by 0 bases; junction bases not matched to a gene: 6. Germline lookup yields CDR1 SGHTA and CDR2 FQGTGA.

The table lists this clonotype with a few counts. This chain links TRBV28 with TRBJ2-3, with a weak D call TRBD1 (6 bases). Trimming pared 6 bases from V and 2 bases from J, leaving 12 bases between. The germline gives CDR1 MDHEN, CDR2 SYDVKM. The CDR3 length is 14 residues. CDR3 in amino acids: CASRRQEITDTQYF. The CDR3 DNA is TGTGCCAGCAGGAGACAGGAGATCACAGATACGCAGTATTTT.

This clonotype was observed many times. J is TRBJ1-1 and V is TRBV6-2 or TRBV6-3, with 10 bases matching TRBD1. The V gene's germline CDR1 is MNHEY and CDR2 SVGEGT. The CDR3 length is 14 residues. The trim removed 5 bases at V and 3 bases at J, leaving 3 bases unmatched. The CDR3 DNA is TGTGCCAGCAGTGCGGGACAGGGGTACACTGAAGCTTTCTTT. It translates to CASSAGQGYTEAFF.

This clonotype was found many times. The V gene is TRBV7-2, the J gene TRBJ2-3; 8 positions match TRBD1. CDR3 length: 15 amino acids. Germline V lookup: CDR1 SGHTA, CDR2 FQGNSA. The J segment lost 2 bases and the V segment lost 5 bases, leaving 6 bases of the junction unmatched. CDR3 DNA sequence: TGTGCCAGCAGCCATTTGACAGGGGTCACAGATACGCAGTATTTT. The encoded protein is CASSHLTGVTDTQYF.

This clonotype came up many times. The rearrangement uses TRBV6-2 or TRBV6-3 and TRBJ1-5; a weak D match, TRBD1 (5 bases). Germline CDR1 is MNHEY and CDR2 is SVGEGT. CDR3 length: 16 residues. Trimming cost V 2 bases and J 5 bases, with 16 bases left between them. The CDR3 here is CASSYHEDILYQPQHF. CDR3 DNA: TGTGCCAGCAGTTACCACGAGGACATTCTTTATCAGCCCCAGCATTTT.

This clonotype occurred many times. The chain has TRBV23-1 and TRBJ2-5; 8 bases match TRBD1. TRBV23-1 counts as an open reading frame of uncertain function. V dropped 8 bases and J dropped 5; count of bases not matched to a gene: 16. The CDR3 sequence is 16 residues long. CDR3 residues: CASAEGGTGGKETQYF. CDR3 DNA: TGCGCCAGCGCGGAGGGGGGTACAGGGGGGAAGGAGACCCAGTACTTC.

This clonotype was seen many times. The chain couples TRBV28 to TRBJ1-5; D is undetermined. Germline CDR1 reads MDHEN; CDR2 reads SYDVKM. The CDR3 spans 14 residues. The germline V and J ends were trimmed by 5 bases and 1 base, with 9 bases remaining between them. The CDR3 protein is CASSRPGSNQPQHF. In DNA form, the CDR3 reads TGTGCCAGCAGTAGACCCGGGAGCAATCAGCCCCAGCATTTT.

This clonotype has more than one count but fewer than ten. The CDR3 region is CSVAPLSSGGTAITDTQYF. The DNA of the CDR3 is TGCAGCGTTGCGCCACTTTCTAGCGGGGGGACGGCGATCACAGATACGCAGTATTTT. V gene TRBV29-1 combines with J gene TRBJ2-3; 11 nucleotides align to TRBD2. Trimming took 4 bases from V and 2 from J; bases not matched to a gene: 17. Germline V gene sequence: CDR1 SQVTM, CDR2 ANQGSEA. This CDR3 region has 19 residues.

This clonotype was seen at least ten times. The V and J genes are TRBV27 and TRBJ2-1, with 10 nucleotides matching TRBD1. Germline V CDR1 and CDR2: MNHEY, SMNVEV (reference sequence). The CDR3 is 15 residues long. V shed 5 bases, J shed 6 bases, and the junction held 7 bases outside the gene matches. CDR3 nucleotides: TGTGCCAGCAGTCCCGGACAGGGGGTGAGCAATGAGCAGTTCTTC. It encodes CASSPGQGVSNEQFF.

This clonotype was counted a few times. This CDR3 reads CASSLDILGTAFF. The CDR3 DNA reads TGTGCCAGCAGCTTGGACATCCTGGGAACGGCTTTCTTT. The chain carries TRBV11-2 and TRBJ1-1; weak D call: TRBD1 (5 bases). Trimming pared 3 bases from V and 11 bases from J, leaving 16 bases between. Per germline, CDR1 SGHAT and CDR2 FQNNGV. The CDR3 sequence is 13 residues long. Full variable domain (rest looked up from reference TRBV11-2 and TRBJ1-1): EAGVAQSPRYKIIEKRQSVAFWCNPISGHATLYWYQQILGQGPKLLIQFQNNGVVDDSQLPKDRFSAERLKGVDSTLKIQPAKLEDSAVYLCASSLDILGTAFFGQGTRLTVV.

This clonotype was recorded many times. This rearrangement joins TRBV7-2 to TRBJ2-5; no definite D call. Trimming took off 1 base at V and 5 bases at J, with 17 bases between the two ends. There are 16 residues in the CDR3. Germline CDR1 SGHTA, CDR2 FQGNSA. The CDR3 nucleotides read TGTGCCAGCAGCTTAGAATCGCCGAACCTGGGGGAGACCCAGTACTTC. Encoded protein: CASSLESPNLGETQYF.

This clonotype was recorded many times. CDR3 in DNA: TGTGCCAGCAGCCCTATCCCATTATACCGAGTGTTGGGCTACACCTTC. It codes for CASSPIPLYRVLGYTF. The chain uses TRBV7-2 and TRBJ1-2; D is unresolved. The V and J ends lost 5 bases and 8 bases respectively, with 24 bases between them. The CDR3 contains 16 residues. In germline, CDR1 is SGHTA, CDR2 FQGNSA.

This clonotype was detected only a few times. V gene TRBV2 combines with J gene TRBJ2-1, with TRBD1 matching 7 bases. This CDR3 comprises 15 residues. Germline V lookup: CDR1 SNHLY, CDR2 FYNNEI. J lost 9 bases, V lost 6 bases, and 14 bases had no gene match. The CDR3 region is CASRITTGTLGEQFF. CDR3 DNA sequence: TGTGCCAGCAGAATCACGACAGGGACGTTGGGTGAGCAGTTCTTC.

This clonotype was counted at least ten times. The chain carries TRBV7-3 and TRBJ1-1; no firm D call. V was pared by 5 bases and J by 2 bases, with 9 bases between. The CDR3 has 13 amino acids. CDR1 and CDR2 from the germline V gene are SGHTA and FQGTGA. DNA of the CDR3: TGTGCCAGCAGCACTCAGCCTAACACTGAAGCTTTCTTT. Its protein product is CASSTQPNTEAFF. Full variable domain (missing parts from reference TRBV7-3 and TRBJ1-1): GAGVSQTPSNKVTEKGKYVELRCDPISGHTALYWYRQSLGQGPEFLIYFQGTGAADDSGLPNDRFFAVRPEGSVSTLKIQRTERGDSAVYLCASSTQPNTEAFFGQGTRLTVV.

This clonotype was recorded at least ten times. This chain uses TRBV7-2 with TRBJ2-5; 10 bases line up with TRBD1. CDR3 length: 15 residues. J gave up 4 bases and V 5 bases, and 7 bases lay outside the gene matches. CDR1 is SGHTA, CDR2 FQGNSA, per germline. The CDR3 nucleotides read TGTGCCAGCAGCGGCCGGGACAGGGGACGAGAGACCCAGTACTTC. It translates to CASSGRDRGRETQYF.

At least ten counts were recorded for this clonotype. The chain joins TRBV28 to TRBJ1-4; D not resolved. The CDR3 is 14 amino acids. Germline V gene sequence: CDR1 MDHEN, CDR2 SYDVKM. The V gene lost 7 bases and the J gene lost 6 bases, with 15 bases spanning the gap. The CDR3 nucleotides read TGTGCCAGCACCTCAACATTGGACGATGAAAAACTGTTTTTT. Translated, it gives CASTSTLDDEKLFF. Variable domain in full (rest from reference TRBV28 and TRBJ1-4): DVKVTQSSRYLVKRTGEKVFLECVQDMDHENMFWYRQDPGLGLRLIYFSYDVKMKEKGDIPEGYSVSREKKERFSLILESASTNQTSMYLCASTSTLDDEKLFFGSGTQLSVL.

This chain joins TRBV4-2 and TRBJ1-1; perhaps TRBD1 as D (5 bases). The length of the CDR3 is 17 residues. Germline V lookup: CDR1 LGHNA, CDR2 YNFKEQ. V lost 1 base to trimming and J lost 0 bases, with 15 bases between them. The CDR3 spells CASSQVGGRRVNTEAFF. The DNA of the CDR3 is TGTGCCAGCAGCCAAGTAGGTGGGCGCAGGGTGAACACTGAAGCTTTCTTT.

This chain connects TRBV28 to TRBJ2-5; weak D call: TRBD1 (6 bases). Germline values: CDR1 MDHEN, CDR2 SYDVKM. V shed 3 bases and J shed 7 bases, with 15 bases lying between them. The CDR3 has 14 residues. CDR3 coding DNA: TGTGCCAGCAGTTTCCAGGGGATTTCGAGGACCCAGTACTTC. Protein: CASSFQGISRTQYF.

This clonotype has a handful of counts. Here the CDR3 reads CASRQQVNYGYTF. The CDR3 DNA follows: TGTGCCAGCAGACAACAGGTTAACTATGGCTACACCTTC. V is TRBV6-5 and J is TRBJ1-2; D is possibly TRBD1 (5 bases). The CDR3 runs to 13 residues. The germline V gene encodes CDR1 MNHEY and CDR2 SVGAGI. Trimming removed 6 bases at V and 1 base at J, with 9 bases between.

This clonotype has more than one count but fewer than ten. The chain has TRBV7-8 and TRBJ2-1; possibly TRBD1 for D (5 bases). The germline V and J ends were trimmed by 5 bases and 6 bases, with 14 bases remaining between them. CDR3 size: 14 residues. In germline, CDR1 is SGHVS, CDR2 FQNEAQ. In nucleotides, the CDR3 is TGTGCCAGCAGCCCCCGATCCAGGGCCAATGAGCAGTTCTTC. It codes for CASSPRSRANEQFF.

The sample holds a few counts of this clonotype. The CDR3 here is CATSDEQGQPQHF. CDR3 nucleotide sequence: TGTGCCACCAGTGACGAACAGGGGCAGCCCCAGCATTTT. The chain joins TRBV24-1 to TRBJ1-5; TRBD1 aligns across 7 bases. The V segment lost 4 bases and the J segment 7 bases; nucleotides outside the gene matches: 3. The CDR3 has 13 amino acids. Germline values: CDR1 KGHDR, CDR2 SFDVKD.

This clonotype was detected ten times or more. The CDR3 nucleotides read TGCAGTGCTAGAGTACAGAACTATGGCTACACCTTC. The encoded protein is CSARVQNYGYTF. The chain has TRBV20-1 and TRBJ1-2; D unclear. V dropped 1 base and J dropped 2 bases, with 5 bases sitting between them. CDR1 and CDR2 from the germline V gene are DFQATT and SNEGSKA (reference sequence). This CDR3 spans 12 amino acids.

This clonotype was seen ten or more times. The CDR3 here is CASSVGGIGTEAFF. The CDR3 bases are TGTGCCAGCAGCGTAGGAGGGATCGGCACTGAAGCTTTCTTT. The genes are TRBV9 and TRBJ1-1, with D uncertain. Trimming stripped 0 bases from V and 4 bases from J, with 10 bases between. The CDR3 runs 14 residues. CDR1 is SGDLS, CDR2 YYNGEE, per germline.

V usage is TRBV12-3 or TRBV12-4 and J usage is TRBJ1-3, with D possibly being TRBD1 (5 bases). The CDR3 sequence is 17 residues long. The germline V and J ends were trimmed by 0 bases and 0 bases, with 12 bases remaining between them. CDR3: CASSLALGGSSGNTIYF. CDR3 nucleotides: TGTGCCAGCAGTTTAGCGCTGGGGGGGTCCTCTGGAAACACCATATATTTT.

Only a few counts were recorded for this clonotype. The V call is TRBV20-1, the J call TRBJ2-2; 10 positions match TRBD2. J was trimmed by 6 bases and V by 0 bases; bases with no gene match: 7. CDR1 is DFQATT, CDR2 SNEGSKA, per germline (reference sequence). The CDR3 totals 16 residues. The CDR3 is CSARDSAGGPAGELFF. The CDR3 DNA is TGCAGTGCTAGAGATTCAGCGGGGGGGCCCGCCGGGGAGCTGTTTTTT.

This clonotype occurred many times. Written as DNA, the CDR3 is TGTGCCAGTAGTGTGACCCGGGACACCTCCTACGAGCAGTACTTC. This encodes CASSVTRDTSYEQYF. V usage is TRBV19 and J usage is TRBJ2-7; possible D gene TRBD1, 6 bases. Germline V CDR1 and CDR2: LNHDA, SQIVND (reference sequence). V was clipped by 5 bases and J by 0 bases, with 14 bases between them. This CDR3 comprises 15 residues.

There are a few counts of this clonotype. The V gene is TRBV6-6, the J gene TRBJ2-4; 8 nucleotides match TRBD2. This CDR3 spans 15 amino acids. Germline values: CDR1 MNHNY, CDR2 SVGAGI (reference sequence). The ends lost 5 bases at V and 1 base at J; junction bases unmatched: 4. The CDR3 loop is CASSEIAGAKNIQYF. CDR3 nucleotide sequence: TGTGCCAGCAGTGAGATAGCGGGGGCCAAAAACATTCAGTACTTC.

In its sample, this clonotype was seen many times. V gene TRBV7-2 combines with J gene TRBJ2-4, with no clear D. Germline lookup yields CDR1 SGHTA and CDR2 FQGNSA. The CDR3 covers 13 residues. The V gene lost 6 bases and the J gene lost 6 bases, with 12 bases spanning the gap. The CDR3 reads CASRWPPSNIQYF. DNA of the CDR3: TGTGCCAGCAGGTGGCCCCCGTCAAACATTCAGTACTTC.

This clonotype was counted many times. This chain uses TRBV6-6 with TRBJ2-3; 9 nucleotides align to TRBD2. V was clipped by 2 bases and J by 5 bases; unmatched bases: 8. CDR3 size: 16 residues. CDR1 is MNHNY, CDR2 SVGAGI, per germline (reference sequence). In nucleotides, the CDR3 is TGTGCCAGCAGTTACGGCGCGGGGGGGCGGGGAGATACGCAGTATTTT. Its translation: CASSYGAGGRGDTQYF.

At least ten counts were recorded for this clonotype. The chain combines TRBV7-2 with TRBJ1-2; D might be TRBD1 (6 bases). Trimming removed 1 base from V and 3 bases from J, with 18 bases in between. The CDR3 runs 17 residues. Germline V gives CDR1 SGHTA, CDR2 FQGNSA. CDR3 loop: CASSLGFRGPVDYGYTF. CDR3 coding DNA: TGTGCCAGCAGCTTAGGGTTTCGGGGGCCCGTAGACTATGGCTACACCTTC.

This clonotype has a count of ten or more. The V gene is TRBV7-2, the J gene TRBJ2-7; the D gene could be TRBD1 or TRBD2 (5 bases each). Trimming shortened V by 8 bases and J by 2 bases, and 16 bases separated the two germline ends. This CDR3 is built from 14 residues. Germline V gene lookup returns CDR1 SGHTA and CDR2 FQGNSA. This CDR3 reads CASRKRDGAYEQYF. The CDR3 coding sequence is TGTGCCAGCCGAAAGAGGGACGGCGCCTACGAGCAGTACTTC. The full variable domain, completed using reference TRBV7-2 and TRBJ2-7, is GAGVSQSPSNKVTEKGKDVELRCDPISGHTALYWYRQSLGQGLEFLIYFQGNSAPDKSGLPSDRFSAERTGGSVSTLTIQRTQQEDSAVYLCASRKRDGAYEQYFGPGTRLTVT.